The table lists the clone carrying this TCR beta chain with a few counts. The antigen remains unidentified. The data belong to a study of response to subunit inactivated influenza vaccine. MiXCR, applied by TCRdb to the RT-PCR reads, yields one record per CDR3 protein. The repertoire holds hundreds of thousands of distinct CDR3 sequences, over 10% seen once, with around 13% in the top ten. Study-level findings and limits: Authors suggested few new T cells are recruited by each seasonal influenza vaccination.

The sample in question was PBMCs from blood, obtained 40 to 50 days after vaccination. The receptor was isolated from a man aged 50 to 60 who received an inactivated influenza vaccine.

The CDR3 DNA follows: TGCGCCAGCAGCCAGAGACAACAGGGCCATGGCGAGCGGGTCTACGGAGAGACCCAGTACTTC. Translating gives CASSQRQQGHGERVYGETQYF. The chain employs TRBV4-1 and TRBJ2-5; D tentatively reads TRBD1 or TRBD2 (6 bases each). This CDR3 region has 21 residues. Trimming stripped 3 bases from V and 4 bases from J, with 33 bases between. Germline CDR1 reads MGHRA; CDR2 reads YSYEKL.